The 21 T cell receptor beta chains in this list originate from one sample, sequenced in a study of monozygotic twins with inflammatory bowel disease. TCRdb reprocessed the 5' RACE reads and stores each CDR3 protein as one record, lacking DNA. The sample's table shows approximately 400,000 distinct CDR3 sequences. The source material was blood. The receptors derive from a human donor with ulcerative colitis or Crohn's disease, or a healthy co-twin of an affected twin (not recorded which).

V and J are TRBV5-6 and TRBJ2-1. The CDR3 runs to 15 residues. Germline V gene sequence: CDR1 SGHDT, CDR2 YYEEEE. The CDR3 is CASSFRGTPYNEQFF.

This chain uses TRBV6-5 with TRBJ1-2. The CDR3 spans 14 residues. Per germline, CDR1 MNHEY and CDR2 SVGAGI. The CDR3 here is CASINPGDNYGYTF.

The chain recombines TRBV5-1 with TRBJ2-3. Germline V lookup: CDR1 SGHRS, CDR2 YFSETQ. This CDR3 contains 14 residues. CDR3 sequence reads: CASSWGGLTDTQYF.

The J gene is TRBJ1-3, the V gene TRBV6-1. This CDR3 has 15 residues. Germline V CDR1 and CDR2: MNHNS, SASEGT. Here the CDR3 reads CASKTSMSSGNTIYF.

The chain couples TRBV7-2 to TRBJ2-3. This CDR3 spans 15 amino acids. The V gene's germline CDR1 is SGHTA and CDR2 FQGNSA. The CDR3 protein is CASSLVAQSTDTQYF.

The chain uses TRBV11-2 and TRBJ2-7; the TCRdb D gene call, TRBD1, has no DNA to confirm it. This CDR3 spans 15 amino acids. Germline V gene sequence: CDR1 SGHAT, CDR2 FQNNGV. CDR3 sequence: CASSGRGSKRSEQYF.

This sequence joins TRBV5-1 and TRBJ2-3; TCRdb indicates TRBD2, and absent DNA this call remains unverified. There are 16 residues in the CDR3. From germline, CDR1 is SGHRS and CDR2 YFSETQ. The CDR3: CASSLVGLAPTDTQYF.

The chain couples TRBV7-9 to TRBJ2-7; without DNA, the TCRdb call of TRBD1 cannot be checked. The germline V gene has CDR1 SEHNR and CDR2 FQNEAQ (reference sequence). CDR3 length: 13 amino acids. This CDR3 is CASSLGPGYEQYF.

This chain's CDR3 is CASSVDGSNTGELFF. The rearrangement joins TRBV6-4 to TRBJ2-2. CDR3 length: 15 amino acids. Looked up from germline, CDR1 is MRHNA and CDR2 is SNTAGT.

The chain uses TRBV7-2 and TRBJ2-7; the TRBD1 assignment by TCRdb is unverifiable without DNA. Looked up from germline, CDR1 is SGHTA and CDR2 is FQGNSA. CDR3 length equals 14 residues. CDR3 loop: CASSLAPGGREQYF.

The chain carries TRBV6-1 and TRBJ2-5; TCRdb indicates TRBD2, and absent DNA this call remains unverified. The CDR3 contains 15 residues. Germline CDR1 and CDR2: MNHNS and SASEGT. The CDR3 reads CASSVYPGLGETQYF.

The CDR3 region is CASSSAPLAGGVTDTQYF. The chain is built from TRBV5-1 and TRBJ2-3; the D call of TRBD2 rests on TCRdb alone, since no DNA is present to check it. Germline CDR1 and CDR2: SGHRS and YFSETQ. The CDR3 contains 18 residues.

The V gene is TRBV12-3 or TRBV12-4, the J gene TRBJ1-1; without DNA, the TCRdb call of TRBD1 cannot be checked. The CDR3 loop spans 17 amino acids. This chain's CDR3 is CASSSATAHLYNTEAFF.

This sequence joins TRBV4-2 and TRBJ2-7; TCRdb's assignment of TRBD1 cannot be checked, as there is no DNA. There are 16 residues in the CDR3. Germline loops: CDR1 LGHNA, CDR2 YNFKEQ. CDR3: CASSQEQGQHSYEQYF.

This rearrangement joins TRBV7-8 to TRBJ2-1; TCRdb names TRBD1, which stays unverified in the absence of DNA. The CDR3 spans 15 residues. Germline V gene sequence: CDR1 SGHVS, CDR2 FQNEAQ. This CDR3 is CASSFETGATNEQFF.

The chain's CDR3 is CASSLVGGVDYGYTF. This chain connects TRBV7-8 to TRBJ1-2. Germline values: CDR1 SGHVS, CDR2 FQNEAQ. This CDR3 is 15 amino acids long.

The chain employs TRBV20-1 and TRBJ2-1; TCRdb proposes TRBD2, but this gene call is untestable without DNA. This CDR3 spans 12 amino acids. Germline assignment: CDR1 DFQATT and CDR2 SNEGSKA (reference sequence). The CDR3 spells CSAKRGDNEQFF.

The CDR3 sequence: CSAAQGAPYEQYF. The J gene is TRBJ2-7, the V gene TRBV20-1; TCRdb names TRBD1, which stays unverified in the absence of DNA. Germline V gene data show CDR1 as DFQATT and CDR2 as SNEGSKA (reference sequence). CDR3 length: 13 residues.

The CDR3 protein is CASSSRLAGGNNEQFF. V gene TRBV11-3 combines with J gene TRBJ2-1; TCRdb's assignment of TRBD2 cannot be checked, as there is no DNA. In germline, CDR1 is SGHNT, CDR2 YENEEA. The CDR3 sequence is 16 residues long.

This CDR3 reads CASSLAGGLGLAVSGEQYF. V and J are TRBV5-1 and TRBJ2-7; TCRdb calls TRBD2, which cannot be checked without DNA. Germline CDR1 SGHRS, CDR2 YFSETQ. CDR3 length equals 19 residues.

The gene calls are TRBV6-5 and TRBJ2-1. Per germline, CDR1 MNHEY and CDR2 SVGAGI. The CDR3 is made up of 15 amino acids. The CDR3 protein is CASSPSFSSYNEQFF.